This is a list of T cell receptor beta chains from one sample in a study of blood T cell repertoires in COVID-19. Clones were read by immunoSEQ multiplex PCR, and TCRdb kept only the in-frame ones, dropping some. The sample comprises 120,000 or so clones, around 87% of which are singletons, and roughly 3.6% rests with the top ten. Sequencing used peripheral blood. All receptors come from a woman aged 55-70 years with acute or convalescent COVID-19. The CDR3 runs from the conserved cysteine through the conserved F or W. Fields, in order: D gene, V gene, J gene, CDR3 DNA, CDR3 protein. D genes are given only for firm matches.

d_call: NA; v_call: TRBV19; j_call: TRBJ2-5; cdr3_nt: TGTGCCAGTAGTATCGAAGGGGTCCAAGAGACCCAGTACTTC; cdr3_aa: CASSIEGVQETQYF
d_call: NA; v_call: TRBV28; j_call: TRBJ1-2; cdr3_nt: TGTGCCAGCAGGGACAGTTTGGGAGGGGGAGGAAGCTATGGCTACACCTTC; cdr3_aa: CASRDSLGGGGSYGYTF
d_call: TRBD1; v_call: TRBV28; j_call: TRBJ1-2; cdr3_nt: TGTGCCAGCAGTTTACCCGGGACAGGGGAGAGATATGGCTACACCTTC; cdr3_aa: CASSLPGTGERYGYTF
d_call: NA; v_call: TRBV5-1; j_call: TRBJ2-3; cdr3_nt: TGCGCCAGCAGTTCCGGGCAGGTACTCGGGGGGTATTTT; cdr3_aa: CASSSGQVLGGYF
d_call: TRBD1; v_call: TRBV5-1; j_call: TRBJ2-7; cdr3_nt: TGCGCCAGCAGTCAGGGACAGGGAGGCCCCTACGAGCAGTACTTC; cdr3_aa: CASSQGQGGPYEQYF
d_call: TRBD2; v_call: TRBV2; j_call: TRBJ2-3; cdr3_nt: TGTGCCAGCAGTGAACTAGCGGGAGTTTCAGATACGCAGTATTTT; cdr3_aa: CASSELAGVSDTQYF
d_call: NA; v_call: TRBV7-2; j_call: TRBJ1-4; cdr3_nt: TGTGCCAGCAGCTTAGGCTGGGGGGGCATAGAAAAACTGTTTTTT; cdr3_aa: CASSLGWGGIEKLFF
d_call: NA; v_call: TRBV27; j_call: TRBJ1-1; cdr3_nt: TGTGCCAGCAGTTTGGCAGGGGCCCAGAACACTGAAGCTTTCTTT; cdr3_aa: CASSLAGAQNTEAFF
d_call: NA; v_call: TRBV9; j_call: TRBJ2-1; cdr3_nt: TGTGCCAGCAGCGTAGATATAGAGCAGTTCTTC; cdr3_aa: CASSVDIEQFF
d_call: NA; v_call: TRBV5-1; j_call: TRBJ2-6; cdr3_nt: TGCGCCAGCAGTACAGGGGGGGCCGGGGCCAACGTCCTGACTTTC; cdr3_aa: CASSTGGAGANVLTF
d_call: NA; v_call: TRBV10-3; j_call: TRBJ1-3; cdr3_nt: TGTGCCATCAGTGGGGGCTTGCGGAACTCTGGAAACACCATATATTTT; cdr3_aa: CAISGGLRNSGNTIYF
d_call: TRBD1; v_call: TRBV7-9; j_call: TRBJ1-6; cdr3_nt: TGTGCCAGTGCCGGGACAGGGAGTTCACCCCTCCACTTT; cdr3_aa: CASAGTGSSPLHF
d_call: NA; v_call: TRBV18; j_call: TRBJ2-7; cdr3_nt: TGTGCCAGCTCTTTACAGGGTGAGTCCTACGAGCAGTACTTC; cdr3_aa: CASSLQGESYEQYF
d_call: NA; v_call: TRBV19; j_call: TRBJ1-5; cdr3_nt: TGTGCCAGTAGTATAGGAAGACAATTCAATCAGCCCCAGCATTTT; cdr3_aa: CASSIGRQFNQPQHF
d_call: TRBD1; v_call: TRBV7-8; j_call: TRBJ2-1; cdr3_nt: TGTGCCAGCAGTTGGGACAGGGGGCTCTTGTCCCATGAGCAGTTCTTC; cdr3_aa: CASSWDRGLLSHEQFF
d_call: NA; v_call: TRBV14; j_call: TRBJ2-3; cdr3_nt: TGTGCCAGCAGCCAAAGCCTACCGGGGACGCAGTATTTT; cdr3_aa: CASSQSLPGTQYF
d_call: TRBD1; v_call: TRBV18; j_call: TRBJ1-2; cdr3_nt: TGTGCCAGCTCACCACCACAGCAGGGGGCGCGGGGCTACACCTTC; cdr3_aa: CASSPPQQGARGYTF
d_call: NA; v_call: TRBV30; j_call: TRBJ1-2; cdr3_nt: TGTGCCTGGTGGCGGGACTATGGCTACACCTTC; cdr3_aa: CAWWRDYGYTF
d_call: NA; v_call: TRBV9; j_call: TRBJ2-7; cdr3_nt: TGTGCCAGCAGCCCCCGGGCCGACAGCTCCTACGAGCAGTACTTC; cdr3_aa: CASSPRADSSYEQYF
d_call: NA; v_call: TRBV30; j_call: TRBJ2-6; cdr3_nt: TGTGCCTGGAGGGTCCGGTCTTTAGGGGTTGGGGCCAACGTCCTGACTTTC; cdr3_aa: CAWRVRSLGVGANVLTF
d_call: NA; v_call: TRBV27; j_call: TRBJ1-1; cdr3_nt: TGTGCCAGCAGTTTGGGGCCGAGCCCGAACACTGAAGCTTTCTTT; cdr3_aa: CASSLGPSPNTEAFF
d_call: NA; v_call: TRBV29-1; j_call: TRBJ2-1; cdr3_nt: TGCAGCGTTGAAGACAGGCTACACAATGAGCAGTTCTTC; cdr3_aa: CSVEDRLHNEQFF
d_call: NA; v_call: TRBV9; j_call: TRBJ2-5; cdr3_nt: TGTGCCAGCAGCGTAGGGGGCGGGACTGAAGAGACCCAGTACTTC; cdr3_aa: CASSVGGGTEETQYF
d_call: NA; v_call: TRBV9; j_call: TRBJ1-2; cdr3_nt: TGTGCCAGCAGCGTAGCGGGACAAGCTTATGGCTACACCTTC; cdr3_aa: CASSVAGQAYGYTF
d_call: TRBD1; v_call: TRBV3-1/TRBV3-2; j_call: TRBJ1-6; cdr3_nt: TGTGCCAGCACGTTTGGACAGGATTCACCCCTCCACTTT; cdr3_aa: CASTFGQDSPLHF